One sample yielded the 22 T cell receptor beta chains listed below, sequenced in a study of blood T cell repertoires in COVID-19. Sequencing was performed with immunoSEQ multiplex PCR; in TCRdb, only in-frame clones are kept and a portion is missing. Of tens of thousands of clones listed, about 90% were seen once; the top ten hold 0.4% to 0.55%. Sample: peripheral blood. Every receptor here comes from a man aged 50 to 60 with COVID-19, enrolled during active disease.

The chain is built from TRBV20-1 and TRBJ1-6; D is perhaps TRBD1 (5 bases). Germline V gene lookup returns CDR1 DFQATT and CDR2 SNEGSKA (reference sequence). The CDR3 contains 16 residues. V was shortened by 3 bases and J by 8 bases, with 20 bases between the two germline ends. For the CDR3, the DNA is TGCAGTGCTAGTGCCGCCGGGGGGGAAAGATATTCACCCCTCCACTTT. This translates into CSASAAGGERYSPLHF.

This clone showed up just once. The CDR3 region is CASSYRDRGYGYTF. The DNA of the CDR3 is TGCGCCAGCAGCTACAGGGACCGCGGCTATGGCTACACCTTC. This rearrangement joins TRBV5-1 to TRBJ1-2; the D gene is possibly TRBD1 (6 bases). The CDR3 sequence is 14 residues long. The V gene lost 3 bases and the J gene lost 4 bases, with 13 bases spanning the gap. The V gene's germline CDR1 is SGHRS and CDR2 YFSETQ.

This clone was seen just once. This rearrangement joins TRBV18 to TRBJ1-2; the D gene is possibly TRBD1 (5 bases). This CDR3 comprises 15 residues. V lost 3 bases and J lost 4, with 15 bases in between. Germline CDR1 KGHSH, CDR2 LQKENI. CDR3 region: CASSPTRETGYGYTF. The CDR3 nucleotides read TGTGCCAGCTCACCTACCAGGGAAACCGGCTATGGCTACACCTTC.

The chain is built from TRBV30 and TRBJ2-7, with D possibly matching TRBD1 (6 bases). The CDR3 consists of 12 residues. From germline, CDR1 is GTSNPN and CDR2 SVGIG (reference sequence). The ends were cut back, 3 bases at V and 3 bases at J, with 9 bases in the middle. The CDR3 here is CAWSDRFYEQYF. Here the CDR3 DNA reads TGTGCCTGGAGCGACAGGTTCTACGAGCAGTACTTC.

The V gene is TRBV7-3, the J gene TRBJ2-2; 8 bases match TRBD2. The ends lost 2 bases at V and 2 bases at J; junction bases unmatched: 10. Germline V gene lookup returns CDR1 SGHTA and CDR2 FQGTGA. The CDR3 is 18 amino acids. CDR3 sequence (DNA): TGTGCCAGCAGCTTAGGACTAGCCCACTTAAAAAACACCGGGGAGCTGTTTTTT. Its translation: CASSLGLAHLKNTGELFF. The full variable domain, its missing parts supplied by reference TRBV7-3 and TRBJ2-2, is GAGVSQTPSNKVTEKGKYVELRCDPISGHTALYWYRQSLGQGPEFLIYFQGTGAADDSGLPNDRFFAVRPEGSVSTLKIQRTERGDSAVYLCASSLGLAHLKNTGELFFGEGSRLTVL.

This rearrangement joins TRBV3-1 (or the pseudogene TRBV3-2) to TRBJ2-3, with TRBD1 matching 8 bases. V shed 0 bases, J shed 5 bases, and the junction held 16 bases outside the gene matches. This CDR3 comprises 19 residues. CDR1 and CDR2 from the germline V gene are LGHDT and YNNKEL (reference sequence). The CDR3 region has the DNA TGTGCCAGCAGCCAAGATCGTGTGTGTCAGGGGGCATACAAAGATACGCAGTATTTT. It specifies CASSQDRVCQGAYKDTQYF.

This clone has only a few counts. The chain links TRBV11-2 to TRBJ1-1, with unresolved D. The V gene's germline CDR1 is SGHAT and CDR2 FQNNGV. This CDR3 is built from 13 residues. The V end was cut by 5 bases, the J end by 6 bases, with 13 bases between. In nucleotides, the CDR3 is TGTGCCAGCAGCCTTTCTTCGTTCTCTGAAGCTTTCTTT. It codes for CASSLSSFSEAFF. Filled out from reference TRBV11-2 and TRBJ1-1, the complete variable domain reads EAGVAQSPRYKIIEKRQSVAFWCNPISGHATLYWYQQILGQGPKLLIQFQNNGVVDDSQLPKDRFSAERLKGVDSTLKIQPAKLEDSAVYLCASSLSSFSEAFFGQGTRLTVV.

The rearrangement links TRBV7-9 to TRBJ2-1; the match to TRBD2 covers 10 bases. Germline V gene lookup returns CDR1 SEHNR and CDR2 FQNEAQ (reference sequence). The CDR3 runs to 16 residues. V was clipped by 5 bases and J by 4 bases; unmatched bases: 8. CDR3 in amino acids: CASSPLAGGLYNEQFF. The CDR3 coding sequence is TGTGCCAGCAGCCCCTTAGCGGGAGGCTTGTACAATGAGCAGTTCTTC.

This clone appeared a single time. The chain carries TRBV10-3 and TRBJ1-3; D not certain. V was shortened by 3 bases and J by 0 bases, with 12 bases between the two germline ends. There are 16 residues in the CDR3. Per germline, CDR1 ENHRY and CDR2 SYGVKD. This CDR3 reads CAISDSRTASGNTIYF. In DNA form, the CDR3 reads TGTGCCATCAGTGATTCCCGTACAGCCTCTGGAAACACCATATATTTT.

The chain uses TRBV28 and TRBJ1-2, with D possibly matching TRBD1 (6 bases). The CDR3 has 14 residues. Germline V CDR1 and CDR2: MDHEN, SYDVKM. Trimming left V 6 bases short and J 4 bases short, with 15 bases between. The CDR3 bases are TGTGCCAGCAGAGTCCAGGGGTGGCTCTATGGCTACACCTTC. Protein: CASRVQGWLYGYTF.

CDR3 protein: CASSPDRDLAGANTQYF. The CDR3 nucleotides are TGTGCCAGCAGTCCCGACAGGGACCTAGCGGGAGCAAATACGCAGTATTTT. V and J are TRBV6-6 and TRBJ2-3; 10 bases align to TRBD2. Germline CDR1 is MNHNY and CDR2 is SVGAGI (reference sequence). V lost 5 bases, J lost 7 bases, and 15 bases stayed unmatched. The CDR3 loop spans 17 amino acids.

J is TRBJ2-2 and V is TRBV13; D possibly corresponds to TRBD2 (5 bases). This CDR3 is 14 amino acids long. Trimming stripped 1 base from V and 7 bases from J, with 10 bases between. The germline V gene has CDR1 PRHDT and CDR2 FYEKMQ (reference sequence). This CDR3 reads CASSLVLAGGELFF. The CDR3 bases are TGTGCCAGCAGCTTAGTTCTAGCCGGCGGGGAGCTGTTTTTT.

This clone was observed a single time. J is TRBJ2-5 and V is TRBV6-2 or TRBV6-3, with D possibly being TRBD1 (5 bases). CDR1 is MNHEY and CDR2 is SVGEGT in the germline V gene. V was cut by 5 bases and J by 1 base, with 14 bases left in between. The CDR3 is 15 amino acids. CDR3 loop: CASSPLQALQETQYF. The DNA of the CDR3 is TGTGCCAGCAGTCCCCTACAGGCCCTCCAAGAGACCCAGTACTTC.

The chain is built from TRBV7-9 and TRBJ2-5; TRBD2 agrees at 10 bases. The germline CDR1 and CDR2 sequences are SEHNR and FQNEAQ (reference sequence). The CDR3 is 16 residues long. V lost 2 bases and J lost 5; bases outside the gene matches: 8. CDR3 DNA sequence: TGTGCCAGCAGCTTATGGCTAGCGGGAGTAACGGAGACCCAGTACTTC. This sequence encodes CASSLWLAGVTETQYF.

The chain combines TRBV5-6 with TRBJ2-2; D possibly corresponds to TRBD1 (6 bases). The ends were cut back, 6 bases at V and 1 base at J, with 16 bases in the middle. The germline gives CDR1 SGHDT, CDR2 YYEEEE. The CDR3 has 16 residues. Here the CDR3 DNA reads TGTGCCAGCACCCTTCGGGTACAGGGGAACACCGGGGAGCTGTTTTTT. Amino acids: CASTLRVQGNTGELFF.

The chain employs TRBV19 and TRBJ1-5; D not certain. Germline-derived CDR1 and CDR2 are LNHDA and SQIVND (reference sequence). This CDR3 comprises 17 residues. Trimming shortened V by 4 bases and J by 6 bases, and 22 bases separated the two germline ends. CDR3 amino acids: CASSTQVSWIAGQPQHF. The CDR3, as DNA: TGTGCCAGTAGTACCCAGGTTTCCTGGATTGCTGGTCAGCCCCAGCATTTT.

The V gene is TRBV29-1, the J gene TRBJ2-5; 13 bases align to TRBD2. CDR1 is SQVTM, CDR2 ANQGSEA, per germline. Trimming took 5 bases from V and 5 from J; bases not matched to a gene: 8. CDR3 size: 15 residues. CDR3 in DNA: TGCAGCGTTATACTAGCGGGAGGGCGTCTTGAGACCCAGTACTTC. Translation: CSVILAGGRLETQYF.

This clone was seen more than once but under ten times. The chain combines TRBV7-2 with TRBJ2-7, with D perhaps TRBD2 (5 bases). This CDR3 is built from 15 residues. The germline V gene has CDR1 SGHTA and CDR2 FQGNSA. Trimming left V 5 bases short and J 5 bases short, with 19 bases between. Written as DNA, the CDR3 is TGTGCCAGCAGCCTTGAGCGTAGGGAGTTTGACGAGCAGTACTTC. Its protein is CASSLERREFDEQYF.

The chain links TRBV20-1 to TRBJ1-1; TRBD1 is a possible D gene (5 bases). In germline, CDR1 is DFQATT, CDR2 SNEGSKA (reference sequence). This CDR3 has 11 residues. The V end lost 6 bases, the J end lost 5 bases, and 10 bases lay between the germline ends. CDR3 in amino acids: CSATGGTEAFF. The CDR3 region has the DNA TGCAGTGCCACCGGGGGTACTGAAGCTTTCTTT.

The rearrangement links TRBV21-1 to TRBJ1-6; TRBD1 was called by the table and not checked on the DNA. TRBV21-1 is designated a pseudogene. The CDR3 has 16 amino acids. The DNA for the CDR3 is TGTGCCAGCAGCAAGACCCGGGACAGACCAAATTCACCCCTCCACTTT. Its translation is CASSKTRDRPNSPLHF.

J is TRBJ2-7 and V is TRBV6-1; the match to TRBD2 covers 10 bases. The CDR3 runs to 15 residues. Germline V gene lookup returns CDR1 MNHNS and CDR2 SASEGT. The junction had 4 bases not matched to a gene; V was cut back by 1 base and J by 4 bases. CDR3 in amino acids: CASSEEAGGIYEQYF. In DNA, the CDR3 is TGTGCCAGCAGTGAAGAAGCGGGAGGGATTTACGAGCAGTACTTC.

The chain links TRBV7-2 to TRBJ2-3; D not resolved. Looked up from germline, CDR1 is SGHTA and CDR2 is FQGNSA. Trimming took off 1 base at V and 8 bases at J, with 16 bases between the two ends. This CDR3 region has 15 residues. CDR3 protein: CASSLENSPQSTQYF. CDR3 in DNA: TGTGCCAGCAGCTTAGAGAACAGCCCCCAAAGTACGCAGTATTTT.